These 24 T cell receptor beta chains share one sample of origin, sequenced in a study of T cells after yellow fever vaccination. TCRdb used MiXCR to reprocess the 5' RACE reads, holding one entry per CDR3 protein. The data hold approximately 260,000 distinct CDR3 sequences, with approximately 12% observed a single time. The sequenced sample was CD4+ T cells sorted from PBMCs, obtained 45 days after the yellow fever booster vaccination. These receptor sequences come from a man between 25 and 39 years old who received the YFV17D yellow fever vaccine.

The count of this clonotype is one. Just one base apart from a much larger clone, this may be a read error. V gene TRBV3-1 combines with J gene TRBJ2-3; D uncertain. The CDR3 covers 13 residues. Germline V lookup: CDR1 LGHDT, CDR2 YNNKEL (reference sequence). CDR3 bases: TGTGCCAGAAGCCCTCTTTGGTCTGGTACGCAGTATTTT. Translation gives CARSPLWSGTQYF.

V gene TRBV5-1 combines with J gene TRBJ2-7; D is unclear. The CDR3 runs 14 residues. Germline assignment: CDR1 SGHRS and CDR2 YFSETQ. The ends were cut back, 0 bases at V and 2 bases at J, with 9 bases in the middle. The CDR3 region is CASSLGWETYEQYF. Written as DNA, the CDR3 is TGCGCCAGCAGCTTGGGCTGGGAAACCTACGAGCAGTACTTC.

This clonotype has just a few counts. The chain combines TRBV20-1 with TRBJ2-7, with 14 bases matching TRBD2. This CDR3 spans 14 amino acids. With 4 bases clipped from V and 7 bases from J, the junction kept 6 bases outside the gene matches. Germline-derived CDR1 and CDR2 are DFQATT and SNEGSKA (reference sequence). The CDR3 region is CSANRLAGGGEQYF. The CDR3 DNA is TGCAGTGCTAATCGACTAGCGGGGGGGGGAGAGCAGTACTTC.

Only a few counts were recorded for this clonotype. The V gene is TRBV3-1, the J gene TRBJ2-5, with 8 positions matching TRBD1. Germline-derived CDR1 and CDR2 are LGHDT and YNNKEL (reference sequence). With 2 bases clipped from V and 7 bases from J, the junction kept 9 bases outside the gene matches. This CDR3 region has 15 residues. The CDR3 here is CASSQRGQGLGTQYF. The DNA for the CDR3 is TGTGCCAGCAGCCAAAGAGGACAGGGCTTGGGGACCCAGTACTTC.

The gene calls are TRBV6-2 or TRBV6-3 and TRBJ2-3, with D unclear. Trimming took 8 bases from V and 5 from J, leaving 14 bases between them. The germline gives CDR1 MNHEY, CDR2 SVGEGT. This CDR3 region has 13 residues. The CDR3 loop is CASENWLVDTQYF. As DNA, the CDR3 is TGTGCCAGCGAAAACTGGCTGGTAGATACGCAGTATTTT.

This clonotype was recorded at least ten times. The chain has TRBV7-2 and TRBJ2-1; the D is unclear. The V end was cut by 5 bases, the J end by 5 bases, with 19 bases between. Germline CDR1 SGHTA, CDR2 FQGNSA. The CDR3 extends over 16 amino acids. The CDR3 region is CASSVRLFTTDNEQFF. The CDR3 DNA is TGTGCCAGCAGCGTTAGATTGTTCACAACCGACAATGAGCAGTTCTTC.

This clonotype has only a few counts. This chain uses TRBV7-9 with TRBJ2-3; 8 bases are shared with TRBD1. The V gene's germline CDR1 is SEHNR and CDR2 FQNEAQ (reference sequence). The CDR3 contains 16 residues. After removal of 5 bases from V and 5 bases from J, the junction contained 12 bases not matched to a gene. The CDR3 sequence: CASSTDRGAPGDTQYF. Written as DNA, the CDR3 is TGTGCCAGCAGCACCGACAGGGGCGCACCAGGAGATACGCAGTATTTT.

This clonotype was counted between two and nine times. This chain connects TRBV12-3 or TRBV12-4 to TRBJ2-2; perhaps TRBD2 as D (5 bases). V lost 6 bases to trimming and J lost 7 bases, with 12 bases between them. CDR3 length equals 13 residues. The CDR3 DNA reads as TGTGCCAGCAGCCCCCGAGGGAACGGGGAGCTGTTTTTT. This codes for CASSPRGNGELFF.

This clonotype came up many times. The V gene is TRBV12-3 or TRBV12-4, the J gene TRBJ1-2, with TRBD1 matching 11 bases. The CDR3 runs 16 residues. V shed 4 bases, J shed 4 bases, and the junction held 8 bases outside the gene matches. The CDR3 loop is CASSSFPGTGGYGYTF. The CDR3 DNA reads TGTGCCAGCAGTTCGTTTCCCGGGACAGGGGGCTATGGCTACACCTTC.

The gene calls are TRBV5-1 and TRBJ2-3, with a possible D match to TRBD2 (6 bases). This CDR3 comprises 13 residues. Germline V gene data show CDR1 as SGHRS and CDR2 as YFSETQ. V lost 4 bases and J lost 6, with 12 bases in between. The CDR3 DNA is TGCGCCAGCAGCAGGACGGGGGAGGATACGCAGTATTTT. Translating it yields CASSRTGEDTQYF.

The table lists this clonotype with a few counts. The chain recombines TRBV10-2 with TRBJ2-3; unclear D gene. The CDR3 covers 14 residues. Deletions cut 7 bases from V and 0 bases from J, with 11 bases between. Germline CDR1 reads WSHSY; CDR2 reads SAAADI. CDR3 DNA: TGCGCCAGCAAGGTCGGTCGGAGCACAGATACGCAGTATTTT. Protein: CASKVGRSTDTQYF.

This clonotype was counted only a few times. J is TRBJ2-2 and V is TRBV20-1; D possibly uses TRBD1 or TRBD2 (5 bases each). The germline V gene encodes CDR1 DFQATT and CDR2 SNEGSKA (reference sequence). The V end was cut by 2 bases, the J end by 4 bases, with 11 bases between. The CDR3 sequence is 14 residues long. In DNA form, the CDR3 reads TGCAGTGCTAGACCGGGGACCTTCACCGGGGAGCTGTTTTTT. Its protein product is CSARPGTFTGELFF.

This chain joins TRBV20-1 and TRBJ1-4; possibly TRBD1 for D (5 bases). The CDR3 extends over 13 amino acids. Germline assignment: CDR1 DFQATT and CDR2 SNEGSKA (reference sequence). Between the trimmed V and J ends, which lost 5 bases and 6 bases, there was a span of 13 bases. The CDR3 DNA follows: TGCAGTGCTTCGAAGGGACCTGATGAAAAACTGTTTTTT. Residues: CSASKGPDEKLFF.

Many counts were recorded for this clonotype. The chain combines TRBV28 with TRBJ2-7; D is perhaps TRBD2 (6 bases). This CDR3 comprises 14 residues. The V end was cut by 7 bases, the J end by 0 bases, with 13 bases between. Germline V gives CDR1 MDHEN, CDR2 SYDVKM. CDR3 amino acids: CASTIGGSSYEQYF. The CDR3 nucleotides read TGTGCCAGCACCATTGGGGGGAGCTCCTACGAGCAGTACTTC.

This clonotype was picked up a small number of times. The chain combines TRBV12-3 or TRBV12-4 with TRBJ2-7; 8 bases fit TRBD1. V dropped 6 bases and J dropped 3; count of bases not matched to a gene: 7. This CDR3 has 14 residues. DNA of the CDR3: TGTGCCAGCAGCTTGGGACAGGATTTCTACGAGCAGTACTTC. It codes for CASSLGQDFYEQYF.

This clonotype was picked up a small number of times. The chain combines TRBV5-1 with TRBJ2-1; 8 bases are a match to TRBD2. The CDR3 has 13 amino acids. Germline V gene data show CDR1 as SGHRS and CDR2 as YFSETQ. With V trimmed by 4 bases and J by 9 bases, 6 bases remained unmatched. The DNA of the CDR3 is TGCGCCAGCAGCCTACGGGAGGGGGGTGAGCAGTTCTTC. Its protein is CASSLREGGEQFF.

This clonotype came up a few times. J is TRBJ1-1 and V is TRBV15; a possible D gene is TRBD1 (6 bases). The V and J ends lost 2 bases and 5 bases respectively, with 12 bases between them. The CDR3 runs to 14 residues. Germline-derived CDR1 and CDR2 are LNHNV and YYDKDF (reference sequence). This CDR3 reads CATSRNRVRTEAFF. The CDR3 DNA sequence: TGTGCCACCAGCAGAAACAGGGTTAGAACTGAAGCTTTCTTT.

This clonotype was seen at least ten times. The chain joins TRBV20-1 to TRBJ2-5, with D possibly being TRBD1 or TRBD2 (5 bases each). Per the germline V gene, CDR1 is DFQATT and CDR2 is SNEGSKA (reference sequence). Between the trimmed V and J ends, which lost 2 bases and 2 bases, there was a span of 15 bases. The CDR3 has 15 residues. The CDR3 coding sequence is TGCAGTGCTAGAAGGGTGGGGGACCAACAAGAGACCCAGTACTTC. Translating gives CSARRVGDQQETQYF.

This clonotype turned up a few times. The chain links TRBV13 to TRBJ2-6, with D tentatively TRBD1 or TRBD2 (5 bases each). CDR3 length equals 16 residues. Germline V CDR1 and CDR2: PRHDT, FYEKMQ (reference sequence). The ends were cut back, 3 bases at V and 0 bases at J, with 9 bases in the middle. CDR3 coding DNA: TGTGCCAGCAGCTTGGGGGTCCCCTCTGGGGCCAACGTCCTGACTTTC. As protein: CASSLGVPSGANVLTF.

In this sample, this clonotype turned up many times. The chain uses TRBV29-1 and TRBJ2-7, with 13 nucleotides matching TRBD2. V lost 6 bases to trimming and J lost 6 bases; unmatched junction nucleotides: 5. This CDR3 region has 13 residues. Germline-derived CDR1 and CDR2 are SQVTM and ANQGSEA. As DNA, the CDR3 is TGCAGCGTCGGGACTAGCGGGACGGGCGAGCAGTACTTC. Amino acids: CSVGTSGTGEQYF.

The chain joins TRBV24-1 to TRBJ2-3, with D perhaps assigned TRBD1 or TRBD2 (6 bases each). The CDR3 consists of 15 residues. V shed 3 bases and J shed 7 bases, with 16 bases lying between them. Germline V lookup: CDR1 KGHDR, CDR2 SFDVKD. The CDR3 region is CATSDPTGGTNTQYF. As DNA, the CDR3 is TGTGCCACCAGTGATCCGACAGGAGGGACAAATACGCAGTATTTT.

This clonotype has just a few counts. CDR3 sequence (DNA): TGCAGCGGCGCAGCGGGAGACTCCTACGAGCAGTACTTC. Translated, it gives CSGAAGDSYEQYF. V gene TRBV29-1 combines with J gene TRBJ2-7; 8 nucleotides line up with TRBD2. The germline gives CDR1 SQVTM, CDR2 ANQGSEA. V was clipped by 7 bases and J by 0 bases; unmatched bases: 5. The length of the CDR3 is 13 residues.

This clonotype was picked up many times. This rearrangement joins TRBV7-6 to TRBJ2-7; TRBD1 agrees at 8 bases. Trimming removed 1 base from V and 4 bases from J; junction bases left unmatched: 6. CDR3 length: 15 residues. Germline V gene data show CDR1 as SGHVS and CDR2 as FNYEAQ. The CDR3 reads CASSLEDRGSYEQYF. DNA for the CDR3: TGTGCCAGCAGCTTAGAAGACAGGGGTTCGTACGAGCAGTACTTC.

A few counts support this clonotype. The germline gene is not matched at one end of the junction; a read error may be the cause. Here the CDR3 reads CSAREKTRFYEQYF. For the CDR3, the DNA is TGCAGTGCCAGAGAGAAGACACGTTTCTACGAGCAGTACTTC. This chain connects TRBV20-1 to TRBJ2-7, with D unclear. The CDR3 spans 14 residues. Germline-derived CDR1 and CDR2 are DFQATT and SNEGSKA (reference sequence).